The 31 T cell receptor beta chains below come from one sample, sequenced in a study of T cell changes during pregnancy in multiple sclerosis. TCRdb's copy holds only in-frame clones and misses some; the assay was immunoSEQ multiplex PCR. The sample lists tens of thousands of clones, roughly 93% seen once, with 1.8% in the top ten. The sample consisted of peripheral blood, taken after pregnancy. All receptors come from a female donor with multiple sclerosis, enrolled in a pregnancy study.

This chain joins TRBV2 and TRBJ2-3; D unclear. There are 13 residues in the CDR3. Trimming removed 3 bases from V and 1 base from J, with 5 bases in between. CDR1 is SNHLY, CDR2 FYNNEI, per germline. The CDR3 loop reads CASSDSRTDTQYF. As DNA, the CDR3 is TGTGCCAGCAGTGATAGCCGCACAGATACGCAGTATTTT.

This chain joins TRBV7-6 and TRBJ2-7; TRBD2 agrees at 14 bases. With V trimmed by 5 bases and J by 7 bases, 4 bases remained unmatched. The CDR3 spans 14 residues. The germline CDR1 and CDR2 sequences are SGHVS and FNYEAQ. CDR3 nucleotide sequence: TGTGCCAGCAGCCCGGGACTAGCGGGAGTTGAGCAGTACTTC. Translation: CASSPGLAGVEQYF.

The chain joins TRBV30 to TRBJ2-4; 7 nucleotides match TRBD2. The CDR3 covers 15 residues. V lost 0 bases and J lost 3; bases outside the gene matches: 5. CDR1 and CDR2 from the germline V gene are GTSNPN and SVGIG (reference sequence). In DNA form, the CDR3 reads TGTGCCTGGAGTGTACCAGGACTAGACAAAAACATTCAGTACTTC. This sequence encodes CAWSVPGLDKNIQYF.

The CDR3 region is CASTGQNTGELFF. CDR3 DNA sequence: TGCGCCAGCACTGGGCAGAACACCGGGGAGCTGTTTTTT. The chain links TRBV5-1 to TRBJ2-2; D gene unclear. V was shortened by 6 bases and J by 1 base, with 7 bases between the two germline ends. The CDR3 has 13 amino acids. Germline V gene data show CDR1 as SGHRS and CDR2 as YFSETQ.

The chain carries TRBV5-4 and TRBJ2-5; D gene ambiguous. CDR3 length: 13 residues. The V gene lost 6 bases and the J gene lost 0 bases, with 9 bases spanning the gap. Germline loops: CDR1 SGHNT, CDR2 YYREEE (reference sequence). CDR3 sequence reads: CASISPYQETQYF. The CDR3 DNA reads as TGTGCCAGCATTAGTCCTTACCAAGAGACCCAGTACTTC.

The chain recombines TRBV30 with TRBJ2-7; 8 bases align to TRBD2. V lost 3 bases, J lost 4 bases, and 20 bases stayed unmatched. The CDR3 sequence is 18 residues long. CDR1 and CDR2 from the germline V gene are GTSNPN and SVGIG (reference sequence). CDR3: CAWRRRDADLAGRYEQYF. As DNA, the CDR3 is TGTGCCTGGAGGCGCCGGGACGCCGATTTAGCGGGACGGTACGAGCAGTACTTC.

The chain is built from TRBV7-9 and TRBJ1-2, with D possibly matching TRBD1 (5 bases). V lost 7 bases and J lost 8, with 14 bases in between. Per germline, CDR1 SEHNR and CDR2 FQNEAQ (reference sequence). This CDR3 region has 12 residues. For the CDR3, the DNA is TGTGCCAGCATCCCCGGGGACTCGGGCTACACCTTC. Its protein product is CASIPGDSGYTF.

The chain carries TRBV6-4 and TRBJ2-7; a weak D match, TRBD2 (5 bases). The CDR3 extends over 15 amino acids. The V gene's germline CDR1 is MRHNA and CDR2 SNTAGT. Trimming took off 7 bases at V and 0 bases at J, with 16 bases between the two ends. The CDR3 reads CASNTPGGSSYEQYF. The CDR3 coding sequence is TGTGCCAGCAACACACCCGGTGGGAGCTCCTACGAGCAGTACTTC.

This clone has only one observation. This CDR3 reads CASSQDPAGESYEQYF. The DNA of the CDR3 is TGTGCCAGCAGCCAAGATCCGGCGGGAGAAAGCTACGAGCAGTACTTC. The chain links TRBV4-2 to TRBJ2-7; 7 nucleotides agree with TRBD2. The germline CDR1 and CDR2 sequences are LGHNA and YNFKEQ. This CDR3 region has 16 residues. The junction had 8 bases not matched to a gene; V was cut back by 0 bases and J by 3 bases.

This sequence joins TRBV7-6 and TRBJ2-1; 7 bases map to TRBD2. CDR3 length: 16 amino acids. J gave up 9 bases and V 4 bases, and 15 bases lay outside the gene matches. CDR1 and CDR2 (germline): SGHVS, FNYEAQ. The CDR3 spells CASSSTPGLEMSEQFF. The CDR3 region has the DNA TGTGCCAGCAGCTCAACCCCCGGACTAGAAATGAGTGAGCAGTTCTTC.

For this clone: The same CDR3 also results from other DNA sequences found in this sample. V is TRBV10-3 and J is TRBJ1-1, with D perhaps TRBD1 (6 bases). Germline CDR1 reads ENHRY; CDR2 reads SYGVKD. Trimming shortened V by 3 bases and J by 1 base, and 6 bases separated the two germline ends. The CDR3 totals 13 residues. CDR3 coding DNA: TGTGCCATCAGTGACAGGGGGAACACTGAAGCTTTCTTT. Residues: CAISDRGNTEAFF.

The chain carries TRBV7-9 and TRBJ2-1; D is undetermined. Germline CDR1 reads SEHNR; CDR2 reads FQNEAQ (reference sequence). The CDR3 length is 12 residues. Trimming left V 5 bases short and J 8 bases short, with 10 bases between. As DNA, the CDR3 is TGTGCCAGCAGCACGCTAGATTATGAGCAGTTCTTC. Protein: CASSTLDYEQFF.

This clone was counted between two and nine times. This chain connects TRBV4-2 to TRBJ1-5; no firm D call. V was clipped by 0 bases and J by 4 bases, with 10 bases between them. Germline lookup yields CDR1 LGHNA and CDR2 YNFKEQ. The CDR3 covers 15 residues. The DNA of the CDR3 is TGTGCCAGCAGCCAAGATGGTCAGCGAAATCAGCCCCAGCATTTT. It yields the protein CASSQDGQRNQPQHF.

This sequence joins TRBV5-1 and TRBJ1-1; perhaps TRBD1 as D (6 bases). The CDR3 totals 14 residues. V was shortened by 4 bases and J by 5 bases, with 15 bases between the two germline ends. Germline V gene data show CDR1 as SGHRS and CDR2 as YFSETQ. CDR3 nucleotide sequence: TGCGCCAGCAGCGGTGAGGGGGACCTGACTGAAGCTTTCTTT. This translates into CASSGEGDLTEAFF.

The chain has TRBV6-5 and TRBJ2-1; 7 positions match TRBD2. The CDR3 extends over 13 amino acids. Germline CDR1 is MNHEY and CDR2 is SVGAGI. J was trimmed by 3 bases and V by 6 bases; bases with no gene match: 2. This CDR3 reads CASSSGNYNEQFF. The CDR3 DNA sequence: TGTGCCAGCAGCAGCGGGAACTACAATGAGCAGTTCTTC.

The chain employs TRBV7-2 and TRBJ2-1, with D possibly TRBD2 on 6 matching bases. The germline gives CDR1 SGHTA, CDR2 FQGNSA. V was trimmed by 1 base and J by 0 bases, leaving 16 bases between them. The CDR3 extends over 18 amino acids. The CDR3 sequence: CASSLVRLSGSSYNEQFF. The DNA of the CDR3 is TGTGCCAGCAGCTTAGTCAGGCTTAGCGGCAGCTCCTACAATGAGCAGTTCTTC.

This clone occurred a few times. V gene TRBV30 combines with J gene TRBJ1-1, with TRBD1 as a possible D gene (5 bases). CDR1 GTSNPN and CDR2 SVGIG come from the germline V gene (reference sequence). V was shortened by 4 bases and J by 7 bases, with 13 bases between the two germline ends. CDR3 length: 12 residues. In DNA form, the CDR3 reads TGTGCCTGGATAGACAGCTATCTTGAAGCTTTCTTT. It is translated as CAWIDSYLEAFF.

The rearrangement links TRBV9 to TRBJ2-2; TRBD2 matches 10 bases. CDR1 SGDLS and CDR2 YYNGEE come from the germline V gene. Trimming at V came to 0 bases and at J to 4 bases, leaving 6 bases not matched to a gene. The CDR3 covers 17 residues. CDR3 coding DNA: TGTGCCAGCAGCGTAGGGTCAGGGACTAGCGTCACCGGGGAGCTGTTTTTT. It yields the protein CASSVGSGTSVTGELFF. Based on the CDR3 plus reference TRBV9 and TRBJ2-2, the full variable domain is DSGVTQTPKHLITATGQRVTLRCSPRSGDLSVYWYQQSLDQGLQFLIQYYNGEERAKGNILERFSAQQFPDLHSELNLSSLELGDSALYFCASSVGSGTSVTGELFFGEGSRLTVL.

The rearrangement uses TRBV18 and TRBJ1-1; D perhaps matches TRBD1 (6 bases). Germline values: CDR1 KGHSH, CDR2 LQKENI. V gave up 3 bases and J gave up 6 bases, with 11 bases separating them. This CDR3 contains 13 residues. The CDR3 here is CASSPIDRPEAFF. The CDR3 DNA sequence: TGTGCCAGCTCACCGATTGACAGGCCTGAAGCTTTCTTT.

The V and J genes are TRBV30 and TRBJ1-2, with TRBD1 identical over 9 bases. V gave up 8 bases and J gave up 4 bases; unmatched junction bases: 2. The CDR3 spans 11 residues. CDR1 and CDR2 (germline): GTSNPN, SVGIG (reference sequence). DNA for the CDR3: TGTGCCGGGGGACAGGGCTATGGCTACACCTTC. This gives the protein CAGGQGYGYTF.

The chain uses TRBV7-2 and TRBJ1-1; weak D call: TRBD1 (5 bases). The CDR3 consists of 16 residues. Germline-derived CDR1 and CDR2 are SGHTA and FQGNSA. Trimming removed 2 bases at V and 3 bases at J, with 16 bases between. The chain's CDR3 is CASSLMLTVSDTEAFF. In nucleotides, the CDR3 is TGTGCCAGCAGCTTAATGTTGACAGTATCTGACACTGAAGCTTTCTTT.

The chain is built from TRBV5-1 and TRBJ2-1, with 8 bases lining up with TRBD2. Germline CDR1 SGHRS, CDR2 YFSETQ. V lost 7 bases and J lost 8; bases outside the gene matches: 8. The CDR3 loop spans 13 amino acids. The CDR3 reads CASASGSPHEQFF. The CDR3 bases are TGCGCCAGCGCAAGCGGGAGTCCCCATGAGCAGTTCTTC.

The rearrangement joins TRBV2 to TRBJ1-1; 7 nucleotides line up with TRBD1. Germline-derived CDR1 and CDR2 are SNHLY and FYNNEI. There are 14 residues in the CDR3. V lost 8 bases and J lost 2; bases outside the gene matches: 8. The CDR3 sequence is CASGPGGTNTEAFF. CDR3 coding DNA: TGTGCCAGCGGTCCAGGGGGAACAAACACTGAAGCTTTCTTT.

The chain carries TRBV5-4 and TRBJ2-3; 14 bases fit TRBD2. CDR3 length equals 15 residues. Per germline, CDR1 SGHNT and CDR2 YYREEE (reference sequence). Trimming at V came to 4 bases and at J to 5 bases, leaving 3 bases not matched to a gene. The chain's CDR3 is CASSGTSGSQDTQYF. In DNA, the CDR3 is TGTGCCAGCAGCGGGACTAGCGGGAGTCAAGATACGCAGTATTTT.

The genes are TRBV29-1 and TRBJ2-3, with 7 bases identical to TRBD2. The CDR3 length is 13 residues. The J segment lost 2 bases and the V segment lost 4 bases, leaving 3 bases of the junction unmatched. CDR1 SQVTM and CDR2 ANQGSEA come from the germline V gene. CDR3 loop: CSVAGGYTDTQYF. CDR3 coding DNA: TGCAGCGTTGCGGGGGGATACACAGATACGCAGTATTTT.

CDR3 in amino acids: CASRPGQDSTDTQYF. In nucleotides, the CDR3 is TGTGCCAGCAGGCCAGGACAGGATAGCACAGATACGCAGTATTTT. J is TRBJ2-3 and V is TRBV6-1; 7 nucleotides match TRBD1. Germline loops: CDR1 MNHNS, CDR2 SASEGT. Trimming cost V 6 bases and J 0 bases; bases outside gene matches: 6. The CDR3 consists of 15 residues.

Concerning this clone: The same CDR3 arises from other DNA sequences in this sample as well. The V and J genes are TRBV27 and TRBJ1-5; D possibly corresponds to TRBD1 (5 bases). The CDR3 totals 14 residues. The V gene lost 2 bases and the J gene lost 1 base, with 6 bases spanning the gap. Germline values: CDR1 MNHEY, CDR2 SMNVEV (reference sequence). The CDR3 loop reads CASSLQGSNQPQHF. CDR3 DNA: TGTGCCAGCAGTTTACAGGGAAGCAATCAGCCCCAGCATTTT.

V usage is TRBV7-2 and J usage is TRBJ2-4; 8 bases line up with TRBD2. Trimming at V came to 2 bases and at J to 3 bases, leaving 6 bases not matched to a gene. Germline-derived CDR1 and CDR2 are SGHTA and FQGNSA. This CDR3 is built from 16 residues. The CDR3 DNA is TGTGCCAGCAGCTTAAGCCGAGCGGGAGTCAAAAACATTCAGTACTTC. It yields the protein CASSLSRAGVKNIQYF.

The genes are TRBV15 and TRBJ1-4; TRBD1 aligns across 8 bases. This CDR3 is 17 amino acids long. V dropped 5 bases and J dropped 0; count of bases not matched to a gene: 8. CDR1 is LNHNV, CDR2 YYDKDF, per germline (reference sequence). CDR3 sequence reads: CATSPRTGIATNEKLFF. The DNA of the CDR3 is TGTGCCACCAGCCCCCGGACAGGGATTGCAACTAATGAAAAACTGTTTTTT.

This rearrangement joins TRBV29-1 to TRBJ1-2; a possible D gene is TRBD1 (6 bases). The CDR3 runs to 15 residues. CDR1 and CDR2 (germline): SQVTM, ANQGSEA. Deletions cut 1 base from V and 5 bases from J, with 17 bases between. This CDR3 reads CSVEADSVFDYGYTF. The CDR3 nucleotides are TGCAGCGTTGAAGCGGACAGCGTCTTTGATTATGGCTACACCTTC.

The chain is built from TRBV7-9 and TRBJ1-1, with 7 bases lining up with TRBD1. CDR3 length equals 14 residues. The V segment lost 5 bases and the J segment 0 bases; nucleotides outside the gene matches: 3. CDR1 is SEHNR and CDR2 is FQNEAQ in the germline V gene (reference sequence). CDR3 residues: CASSRTGVNTEAFF. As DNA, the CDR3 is TGTGCCAGCAGCCGAACAGGGGTGAACACTGAAGCTTTCTTT.